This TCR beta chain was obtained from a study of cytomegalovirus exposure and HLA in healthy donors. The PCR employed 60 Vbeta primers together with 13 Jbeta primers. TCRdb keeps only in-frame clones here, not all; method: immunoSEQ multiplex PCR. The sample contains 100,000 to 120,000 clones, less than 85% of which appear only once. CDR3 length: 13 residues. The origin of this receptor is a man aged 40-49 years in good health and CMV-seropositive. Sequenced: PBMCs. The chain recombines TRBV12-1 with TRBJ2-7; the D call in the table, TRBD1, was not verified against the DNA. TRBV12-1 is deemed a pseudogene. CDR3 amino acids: CASSRGQAYEQYF. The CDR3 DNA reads TGTGCCAGCAGTCGGGGACAGGCCTACGAGCAGTACTTC.